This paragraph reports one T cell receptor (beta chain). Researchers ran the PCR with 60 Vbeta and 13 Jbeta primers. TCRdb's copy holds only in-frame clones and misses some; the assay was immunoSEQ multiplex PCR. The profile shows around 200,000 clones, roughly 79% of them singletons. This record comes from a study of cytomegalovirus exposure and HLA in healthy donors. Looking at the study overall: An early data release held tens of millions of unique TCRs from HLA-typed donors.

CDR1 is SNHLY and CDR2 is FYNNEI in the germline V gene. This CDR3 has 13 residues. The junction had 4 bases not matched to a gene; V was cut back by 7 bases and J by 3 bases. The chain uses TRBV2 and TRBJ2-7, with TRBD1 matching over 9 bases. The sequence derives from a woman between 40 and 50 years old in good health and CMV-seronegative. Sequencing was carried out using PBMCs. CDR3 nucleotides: TGTGCCAGCAAGTCGGGACAGGGCTACGAGCAGTACTTC. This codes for CASKSGQGYEQYF.